This T cell receptor beta chain originates from a study of CD8+ T cells in alopecia areata. For the study at large: Treatment of the treated patients consisted of oral tofacitinib, 5 to 10 mg twice daily.

Whole-study results and caveats: Many of the expanded lesional clones endured in scalp and blood while on tofacitinib. Tofacitinib significantly decreased scalp clonality and expanded CD8+ clones among top 100.

Extracted from the samples, RNA was reverse transcribed into cDNA to serve as the sequencing template. Profiled with immunoSEQ multiplex PCR; TCRdb holds only in-frame clones, not every one. Of 200,000 to 250,000 clones detected, under 75% appear once; the ten largest clones hold 1.5% to 2%. With regard to this clone: Its antigen is unknown.

Treatment defined: oral pan-JAK inhibitor, 5-10 mg twice daily. Isolation of CD4+ and CD8+ T cells from PBMCs was achieved by sorting. The TCR originated in a human donor with alopecia areata. The specimen was CD4+ T cells sorted from blood, collected at week 4, from a patient treated with tofacitinib.

DNA of the CDR3: TGTGCCTGGAGTGTAAGGCGTCGCTCTGGAAACACCATATATTTT. Translated: CAWSVRRRSGNTIYF. V and J are TRBV30 and TRBJ1-3; D unclear. There are 15 residues in the CDR3. Trimming stripped 0 bases from V and 0 bases from J, with 9 bases between. CDR1 and CDR2 from the germline V gene are GTSNPN and SVGIG (reference sequence).